Below are 22 T cell receptor beta chains sequenced from a single sample in a study of T cells in tuberculosis. TCRdb's table, derived via immunoSEQ multiplex PCR, lists solely in-frame clones and lacks some. The sample yields 29,000 or so clones, more than 80% seen once. Sequenced input: PBMCs. The origin of the receptors is a donor aged 5 to 30 with latent tuberculosis or without tuberculosis infection.

This chain links TRBV28 with TRBJ1-5, with a weak D call TRBD1 (5 bases). V shed 2 bases and J shed 0 bases, with 11 bases lying between them. Germline CDR1 and CDR2: MDHEN and SYDVKM. The CDR3 spans 16 residues. CDR3 protein: CASSLNSGPSNQPQHF. CDR3 sequence (DNA): TGTGCCAGCAGTTTAAACTCAGGGCCTAGCAATCAGCCCCAGCATTTT. Combining the CDR3 with reference TRBV28 and TRBJ1-5 gives the whole variable domain DVKVTQSSRYLVKRTGEKVFLECVQDMDHENMFWYRQDPGLGLRLIYFSYDVKMKEKGDIPEGYSVSREKKERFSLILESASTNQTSMYLCASSLNSGPSNQPQHFGDGTRLSIL.

This clone was picked up one time. The rearrangement links TRBV6-1 to TRBJ2-7, with 15 bases that match TRBD2. Trimming took 1 base from V and 6 from J; bases not matched to a gene: 7. Germline V gives CDR1 MNHNS, CDR2 SASEGT. The CDR3 sequence is 17 residues long. CDR3 sequence (DNA): TGTGCCAGCAGTGAAGTCCCCACGGGACTAGCGGGAGGCGAGCAGTACTTC. Its protein product is CASSEVPTGLAGGEQYF.

The V and J genes are TRBV28 and TRBJ1-2; TRBD1 is a possible D gene (6 bases). This CDR3 contains 16 residues. The germline CDR1 and CDR2 sequences are MDHEN and SYDVKM. The V gene lost 6 bases and the J gene lost 5 bases, with 22 bases spanning the gap. In DNA form, the CDR3 reads TGTGCCAGCAGCTCCGCCGGGACAAGGTCTGGTTATGGCTACACCTTC. This translates into CASSSAGTRSGYGYTF.

This clone has more than one count but fewer than ten. This sequence joins TRBV5-1 and TRBJ2-1; 13 nucleotides line up with TRBD2. V trimming: 3 bases; J trimming: 7 bases; junction bases outside the gene matches: 4. Germline V lookup: CDR1 SGHRS, CDR2 YFSETQ. The CDR3 runs 15 residues. The CDR3, as DNA: TGCGCCAGCAGCTCGAGGACTAGCGGGAGTAATGAGCAGTTCTTC. It encodes CASSSRTSGSNEQFF.

The chain couples TRBV12-5 to TRBJ1-5, with 8 bases that match TRBD1. This CDR3 contains 18 residues. Germline V lookup: CDR1 LGHNT, CDR2 FRNRAP. V gave up 4 bases and J gave up 1 base; unmatched junction bases: 12. In DNA, the CDR3 is TGTGCTAGTGGTTCCACAATGCCCCGGACAGGGAGCAATCAGCCCCAGCATTTT. Its protein product is CASGSTMPRTGSNQPQHF.

The chain couples TRBV27 to TRBJ2-2, with D perhaps TRBD1 (6 bases). Between the trimmed V and J ends, which lost 7 bases and 1 base, there was a span of 16 bases. Germline CDR1 MNHEY, CDR2 SMNVEV (reference sequence). The CDR3 is 16 residues long. The CDR3 sequence: CASTSYRDKNTGELFF. The DNA for the CDR3 is TGTGCCAGCACCTCTTACCGGGACAAGAACACCGGGGAGCTGTTTTTT.

The chain has TRBV7-3 and TRBJ1-6; 9 positions match TRBD1. Germline V gene lookup returns CDR1 SGHTA and CDR2 FQGTGA. V lost 5 bases to trimming and J lost 10 bases; unmatched junction nucleotides: 12. CDR3 length equals 16 residues. The CDR3 region has the DNA TGTGCCAGCAGCCCTAAAAGAAGGGACAGGGCATCACCCCTCCACTTT. It translates to CASSPKRRDRASPLHF.

CDR3 amino acids: CAWSRDRGGAAYNEQFF. CDR3 DNA: TGTGCCTGGAGCCGCGATCGCGGGGGCGCTGCCTACAATGAGCAGTTCTTC. J is TRBJ2-1 and V is TRBV30; TRBD2 might be the D (7 bases). The germline CDR1 and CDR2 sequences are GTSNPN and SVGIG (reference sequence). The CDR3 has 17 residues. V was clipped by 3 bases and J by 2 bases, with 20 bases between them.

This clone appeared a single time. The V and J genes are TRBV27 and TRBJ2-2; D remains unclear. Germline V gene lookup returns CDR1 MNHEY and CDR2 SMNVEV (reference sequence). The germline V and J ends were trimmed by 5 bases and 8 bases, with 21 bases remaining between them. The CDR3 has 16 amino acids. The CDR3 is CASSPLIGRLTGELFF. The CDR3 DNA sequence: TGTGCCAGCAGTCCTCTTATAGGCAGGCTTACTGGGGAGCTGTTTTTT.

V is TRBV5-1 and J is TRBJ2-2; no clear D. Germline V lookup: CDR1 SGHRS, CDR2 YFSETQ. The length of the CDR3 is 15 residues. V lost 4 bases and J 0 bases, leaving 10 bases between the germline ends. CDR3 DNA sequence: TGCGCCAGCAGCCAACTCCCCGCGAACACCGGGGAGCTGTTTTTT. It is translated as CASSQLPANTGELFF. The whole variable domain, remainder taken from reference TRBV5-1 and TRBJ2-2, is KAGVTQTPRYLIKTRGQQVTLSCSPISGHRSVSWYQQTPGQGLQFLFEYFSETQRNKGNFPGRFSGRQFSNSRSEMNVSTLELGDSALYLCASSQLPANTGELFFGEGSRLTVL.

The rearrangement joins TRBV20-1 to TRBJ2-3, with 7 bases lining up with TRBD2. Germline V gene lookup returns CDR1 DFQATT and CDR2 SNEGSKA (reference sequence). Losses at the gene ends were 3 bases for V and 7 bases for J; bases not matched to a gene: 1. This CDR3 comprises 11 residues. In DNA form, the CDR3 reads TGCAGTGCTAGCGGGAGGAATACGCAGTATTTT. Protein sequence: CSASGRNTQYF.

The chain links TRBV19 to TRBJ1-6; 9 nucleotides align to TRBD1. V dropped 3 bases and J dropped 9; count of bases not matched to a gene: 6. Germline assignment: CDR1 LNHDA and CDR2 SQIVND (reference sequence). This CDR3 contains 15 residues. This chain's CDR3 is CASSIGQGRSSPLHF. Written as DNA, the CDR3 is TGTGCCAGTAGTATCGGACAGGGGCGGAGTTCACCCCTCCACTTT.

V usage is TRBV19 and J usage is TRBJ2-3, with a tentative D call TRBD2 (6 bases). This CDR3 region has 15 residues. Trimming pared 1 base from V and 2 bases from J, leaving 10 bases between. Germline values: CDR1 LNHDA, CDR2 SQIVND (reference sequence). This CDR3 is CASSIAAGFTDTQYF. In DNA form, the CDR3 reads TGTGCCAGTAGTATAGCCGCGGGATTCACAGATACGCAGTATTTT. The full variable domain, in which reference TRBV19 and TRBJ2-3 provide the parts outside the CDR3, is DGGITQSPKYLFRKEGQNVTLSCEQNLNHDAMYWYRQDPGQGLRLIYYSQIVNDFQKGDIAEGYSVSREKKESFPLTVTSAQKNPTAFYLCASSIAAGFTDTQYFGPGTRLTVL.

The genes are TRBV4-3 and TRBJ2-1; TRBD2 matches 12 bases. This CDR3 region has 18 residues. The trim removed 6 bases at V and 3 bases at J, leaving 12 bases unmatched. The germline V gene has CDR1 LGHNA and CDR2 YSLEER. CDR3 residues: CASSLASGGAEFYNEQFF. CDR3 nucleotides: TGCGCCAGCAGTTTGGCTAGCGGGGGGGCGGAGTTCTACAATGAGCAGTTCTTC.

The chain recombines TRBV2 with TRBJ1-4, with a tentative D call TRBD1 (5 bases). Germline loops: CDR1 SNHLY, CDR2 FYNNEI. The CDR3 extends over 14 amino acids. Trimming stripped 4 bases from V and 8 bases from J, with 14 bases between. The CDR3 coding sequence is TGTGCCAGCAGTGGATGGGAGGGGAGAGAAAAACTGTTTTTT. Amino acids: CASSGWEGREKLFF.

V is TRBV29-1 and J is TRBJ2-7; 7 bases are shared with TRBD1. The CDR3 spans 17 residues. Germline CDR1 reads SQVTM; CDR2 reads ANQGSEA. The V segment lost 0 bases and the J segment 5 bases; nucleotides outside the gene matches: 16. In DNA form, the CDR3 reads TGCAGCGTTGAAGATAGAAGTAAGGGGACAGACAGACACGAGCAGTACTTC. Amino acids: CSVEDRSKGTDRHEQYF.

V and J are TRBV7-2 and TRBJ1-1; 7 bases match TRBD1. The J segment lost 2 bases and the V segment lost 6 bases, leaving 15 bases of the junction unmatched. The CDR3 is 17 residues long. Germline V gene lookup returns CDR1 SGHTA and CDR2 FQGNSA. This chain's CDR3 is CASSLSGGIYYNTEAFF. The CDR3 nucleotides read TGTGCCAGCAGTCTTTCAGGGGGAATTTATTATAACACTGAAGCTTTCTTT.

The CDR3 DNA reads TGCAGCTGCCGGACAGAGAGTAACTATGGCTACACCTTC. The encoded protein is CSCRTESNYGYTF. The chain has TRBV29-1 and TRBJ1-2, with D possibly matching TRBD1 (6 bases). The CDR3 runs 13 residues. Germline CDR1 SQVTM, CDR2 ANQGSEA. Trimming cost V 8 bases and J 1 base, with 14 bases left between them.

The chain recombines TRBV11-2 with TRBJ2-3; 7 nucleotides agree with TRBD2. There are 16 residues in the CDR3. The germline V gene encodes CDR1 SGHAT and CDR2 FQNNGV. J lost 8 bases, V lost 3 bases, and 14 bases had no gene match. Written as DNA, the CDR3 is TGTGCCAGCAGCTTTTACGGTGCCAGCGGGATTGGTACGCAGTATTTT. Translated: CASSFYGASGIGTQYF.

The CDR3 nucleotides are TGTGCCAGCAGCCCGGGACAGGGGTTTTGGTACGAGCAGTACTTC. Protein sequence: CASSPGQGFWYEQYF. The V gene is TRBV7-9, the J gene TRBJ2-7; 10 bases fit TRBD1. The germline V gene encodes CDR1 SEHNR and CDR2 FQNEAQ (reference sequence). Trimming took 5 bases from V and 4 from J; bases not matched to a gene: 8. The CDR3 is 15 residues long.

J is TRBJ1-1 and V is TRBV9, with D maybe TRBD1 (5 bases). Germline assignment: CDR1 SGDLS and CDR2 YYNGEE. The CDR3 has 15 residues. Trimming left V 6 bases short and J 3 bases short, with 18 bases between. CDR3 loop: CASTPRRGRHTEAFF. Written as DNA, the CDR3 is TGTGCCAGCACCCCGAGACGGGGGAGGCACACTGAAGCTTTCTTT.

The CDR3 coding sequence is TGTGCCAGCAGTCCCCTAGCGGGGGGCTACGAGCAGTACTTC. Translation: CASSPLAGGYEQYF. The rearrangement uses TRBV6-6 and TRBJ2-7, with 11 bases that match TRBD2. Germline trimming cut 5 bases from V and 3 bases from J; bases unmatched to any gene: 3. Per the germline V gene, CDR1 is MNHNY and CDR2 is SVGAGI (reference sequence). CDR3 length equals 14 residues.